This entry lists 26 T cell receptor beta chains sequenced from one sample in a study of vaccination effects on CD4 cells after COVID-19. The protocol was immunoSEQ multiplex PCR, while the TCRdb copy is restricted to in-frame clones and leaves out a portion. The repertoire holds tens of thousands of clones, with 60% to 85% as singletons. The antigens these receptors bind are not known. ViraFEST used viral peptide pools to expand antigen-specific CD4+ T cells before sequencing. Isolating CD4+ T cells followed more than 9 days of culture. No vaccinee had earlier SARS-CoV-2 infection, and nucleocapsid antibodies were negative. The material sequenced was CD4+ T cells from PBMCs cultured with HCoV-OC43 spike peptides, taken before COVID-19 vaccination. Subset here: HCoV-OC43 spike overlapping peptide pool stimulation. Receptors originate from a human donor who received a COVID-19 vaccine.

The chain carries TRBV6-5 and TRBJ1-1; no clear D. CDR3 length: 10 amino acids. V dropped 7 bases and J dropped 4 bases, with 4 bases sitting between them. Germline lookup yields CDR1 MNHEY and CDR2 SVGAGI. This CDR3 reads CASTLTEAFF. The CDR3 DNA is TGTGCCAGCACCCTCACTGAAGCTTTCTTT.

This clone has just a few counts. The chain joins TRBV13 to TRBJ2-5; 16 bases map to TRBD2. With 3 bases clipped from V and 3 bases from J, the junction kept 7 bases outside the gene matches. Germline CDR1 reads PRHDT; CDR2 reads FYEKMQ (reference sequence). CDR3 length: 18 amino acids. As DNA, the CDR3 is TGTGCCAGCAGCTTCTCTCCGGGACTAGCGGGGGGGGAAGAGACCCAGTACTTC. Protein sequence: CASSFSPGLAGGEETQYF. The full variable domain, with the rest looked up from reference TRBV13 and TRBJ2-5, is AAGVIQSPRHLIKEKRETATLKCYPIPRHDTVYWYQQGPGQDPQFLISFYEKMQSDKGSIPDRFSAQQFSDYHSELNMSSLELGDSALYFCASSFSPGLAGGEETQYFGPGTRLLVL.

The chain combines TRBV29-1 with TRBJ1-1, with D possibly TRBD1 on 5 matching bases. The CDR3 is made up of 13 amino acids. Germline V gene sequence: CDR1 SQVTM, CDR2 ANQGSEA. CDR3 residues: CTCWGTVNTEAFF. The CDR3 region has the DNA TGCACCTGCTGGGGGACTGTGAACACTGAAGCTTTCTTT.

The rearrangement uses TRBV4-2 and TRBJ2-7; TRBD2 agrees at 7 bases. Germline lookup yields CDR1 LGHNA and CDR2 YNFKEQ. V lost 0 bases and J lost 1; bases outside the gene matches: 9. The CDR3 spans 17 residues. CDR3 protein: CASSQDLGGGLSYEQYF. The CDR3 bases are TGTGCCAGCAGCCAAGACTTAGGCGGGGGATTATCCTACGAGCAGTACTTC.

This clone was counted between two and nine times. The chain recombines TRBV5-4 with TRBJ1-6; no clear D gene. The CDR3 is made up of 18 amino acids. Germline CDR1 reads SGHNT; CDR2 reads YYREEE (reference sequence). Between the trimmed V and J ends, which lost 0 bases and 4 bases, there was a span of 17 bases. CDR3 nucleotide sequence: TGTGCCAGCAGCTTGGAGACACCGGCGAAGGTTTATAATTCACCCCTCCACTTT. It yields the protein CASSLETPAKVYNSPLHF. The whole variable domain, filled in from reference TRBV5-4 and TRBJ1-6, reads ETGVTQSPTHLIKTRGQQVTLRCSSQSGHNTVSWYQQALGQGPQFIFQYYREEENGRGNFPPRFSGLQFPNYSSELNVNALELDDSALYLCASSLETPAKVYNSPLHFGNGTRLTVT.

The chain is built from TRBV4-1 and TRBJ2-7; 13 bases align to TRBD2. There are 18 residues in the CDR3. Germline trimming cut 1 base from V and 1 base from J; bases unmatched to any gene: 7. Germline values: CDR1 MGHRA, CDR2 YSYEKL. The CDR3 loop is CASSQAGLAGALSYEQYF. Here the CDR3 DNA reads TGCGCCAGCAGCCAAGCTGGACTAGCGGGAGCCCTTTCCTACGAGCAGTACTTC.

This chain links TRBV5-1 with TRBJ2-7; 14 bases match TRBD2. The germline V gene has CDR1 SGHRS and CDR2 YFSETQ. V gave up 2 bases and J gave up 3 bases; unmatched junction bases: 13. The CDR3 contains 19 residues. CDR3 region: CASSFKTSGRAVSVYEQYF. In DNA, the CDR3 is TGCGCCAGCAGCTTTAAGACTAGCGGGAGGGCCGTTTCGGTCTACGAGCAGTACTTC.

The chain joins TRBV24-1 to TRBJ1-2; D is ambiguous. The V gene lost 4 bases and the J gene lost 1 base, with 9 bases spanning the gap. Looked up from germline, CDR1 is KGHDR and CDR2 is SFDVKD. This CDR3 spans 14 amino acids. CDR3 sequence: CATSDLTSNYGYTF. CDR3 DNA: TGTGCCACCAGTGACCTTACAAGTAACTATGGCTACACCTTC.

The chain links TRBV27 to TRBJ1-2, with TRBD1 identical over 7 bases. Germline V gene sequence: CDR1 MNHEY, CDR2 SMNVEV (reference sequence). The V segment lost 4 bases and the J segment 4 bases; nucleotides outside the gene matches: 3. This CDR3 is built from 13 residues. CDR3 residues: CASSSRQGYGYTF. CDR3 bases: TGTGCCAGCAGTTCCCGACAGGGCTATGGCTACACCTTC.

The gene calls are TRBV10-3 and TRBJ2-3, with D unresolved. Germline CDR1 ENHRY, CDR2 SYGVKD. The V and J ends lost 3 bases and 4 bases respectively, with 5 bases between them. The CDR3 sequence is 12 residues long. CDR3 sequence: CAISDRADTQYF. The CDR3 DNA follows: TGTGCCATCAGTGACCGGGCAGATACGCAGTATTTT.

This clone was counted a few times. The J gene is TRBJ1-5, the V gene TRBV6-5; TRBD1 might be the D (5 bases). V dropped 4 bases and J dropped 9 bases, with 16 bases sitting between them. Germline CDR1 MNHEY, CDR2 SVGAGI. CDR3 length: 14 residues. In DNA form, the CDR3 reads TGTGCCAGCAGTTCGGGGACGGGGGTCGGGCCCCAGCATTTT. Its translation: CASSSGTGVGPQHF.

The chain uses TRBV4-1 and TRBJ2-5, with no clear D. Germline CDR1 and CDR2: MGHRA and YSYEKL. V lost 0 bases, J lost 5 bases, and 7 bases lay in between. This CDR3 spans 13 amino acids. The CDR3 nucleotides are TGCGCCAGCAGCCAAGACTTCCGGGAGACCCAGTACTTC. Its protein is CASSQDFRETQYF.

This clone was observed a handful of times. The chain couples TRBV12-5 to TRBJ1-2; 8 bases match TRBD1. The trim removed 5 bases at V and 8 bases at J, leaving 7 bases unmatched. The CDR3 spans 13 residues. CDR1 is LGHNT and CDR2 is FRNRAP in the germline V gene. In DNA form, the CDR3 reads TGTGCTAGTGGTCACGGACAGGGAGAGGGCTACACCTTC. It yields the protein CASGHGQGEGYTF. The complete variable domain, with remaining parts taken from reference TRBV12-5 and TRBJ1-2, reads DARVTQTPRHKVTEMGQEVTMRCQPILGHNTVFWYRQTMMQGLELLAYFRNRAPLDDSGMPKDRFSAEMPDATLATLKIQPSEPRDSAVYFCASGHGQGEGYTFGSGTRLTVV.

V and J are TRBV2 and TRBJ2-2; 8 bases match TRBD1. This CDR3 is built from 15 residues. Germline-derived CDR1 and CDR2 are SNHLY and FYNNEI. Germline trimming cut 6 bases from V and 6 bases from J; bases unmatched to any gene: 9. The CDR3 reads CASSSMQGASGELFF. Written as DNA, the CDR3 is TGTGCCAGCAGCTCGATGCAGGGGGCTTCCGGGGAGCTGTTTTTT.

The sample holds a few counts of this clone. The V call is TRBV4-1, the J call TRBJ2-1; no clear D gene. Germline CDR1 MGHRA, CDR2 YSYEKL. The CDR3 covers 17 residues. The V and J ends lost 3 bases and 2 bases respectively, with 17 bases between them. The CDR3 nucleotides are TGCGCCAGCAGCCAGCCAAGATTGGTACGGCCCTACAATGAGCAGTTCTTC. Amino acid sequence: CASSQPRLVRPYNEQFF.

This chain connects TRBV5-6 to TRBJ2-7; D gene uncertain. This CDR3 comprises 12 residues. V was trimmed by 5 bases and J by 2 bases, leaving 8 bases between them. CDR1 is SGHDT and CDR2 is YYEEEE in the germline V gene. The CDR3 spells CASSRQTYEQYF. Written as DNA, the CDR3 is TGTGCCAGCAGTAGGCAGACCTACGAGCAGTACTTC.

V usage is TRBV5-4 and J usage is TRBJ2-5; TRBD1 matches at 10 bases. With 4 bases clipped from V and 5 bases from J, the junction kept 5 bases outside the gene matches. Germline V lookup: CDR1 SGHNT, CDR2 YYREEE (reference sequence). CDR3 length equals 14 residues. The CDR3, as DNA: TGTGCCAGCAGCCAGCCGGGACAGGGGGAGACCCAGTACTTC. This encodes CASSQPGQGETQYF.

V is TRBV19 and J is TRBJ1-1; 11 nucleotides align to TRBD1. The CDR3 runs 17 residues. Trimming took 4 bases from V and 6 from J; bases not matched to a gene: 13. CDR1 and CDR2 from the germline V gene are LNHDA and SQIVND (reference sequence). The CDR3 is CASSNPGQGGSLSEAFF. CDR3 nucleotide sequence: TGTGCCAGTAGTAATCCGGGACAGGGGGGGAGTCTCTCTGAAGCTTTCTTT.

The J gene is TRBJ2-7, the V gene TRBV25-1; a possible D gene is TRBD2 (7 bases). V lost 6 bases and J lost 4, with 13 bases in between. CDR3 size: 13 residues. The germline V gene has CDR1 MGHDK and CDR2 SYGVNS. The chain's CDR3 is CASRGGGTYEQYF. The CDR3 region has the DNA TGTGCCAGCAGAGGGGGGGGAACTTACGAGCAGTACTTC.

This clone turned up a few times. V usage is TRBV7-2 and J usage is TRBJ2-1, with 10 bases fitting TRBD2. V trimming: 2 bases; J trimming: 9 bases; junction bases outside the gene matches: 10. The CDR3 is 16 amino acids. Germline V CDR1 and CDR2: SGHTA, FQGNSA. This CDR3 reads CASSLCSASGGCEQFF. The CDR3 DNA reads as TGTGCCAGCAGCTTATGCTCGGCTAGCGGGGGCTGTGAGCAGTTCTTC.

The rearrangement links TRBV27 to TRBJ1-2, with a weak D call TRBD1 (5 bases). V lost 6 bases and J 5 bases, leaving 19 bases between the germline ends. The CDR3 has 15 amino acids. Germline V gene lookup returns CDR1 MNHEY and CDR2 SMNVEV (reference sequence). This chain's CDR3 is CASSLFLTEIYGYTF. The DNA of the CDR3 is TGTGCCAGCAGCCTCTTCCTGACAGAGATTTATGGCTACACCTTC.

The chain is built from TRBV7-9 and TRBJ1-1, with D unresolved. Germline assignment: CDR1 SEHNR and CDR2 FQNEAQ (reference sequence). V was pared by 5 bases and J by 2 bases, with 12 bases between. The CDR3 extends over 14 amino acids. The CDR3 spells CASSLDPDNTEAFF. The CDR3 coding sequence is TGTGCCAGCAGCCTCGATCCGGATAACACTGAAGCTTTCTTT.

The chain has TRBV19 and TRBJ2-1; D might be TRBD2 (6 bases). V lost 9 bases to trimming and J lost 0 bases, with 18 bases between them. CDR1 and CDR2 from the germline V gene are LNHDA and SQIVND (reference sequence). The CDR3 covers 16 residues. The CDR3 sequence: CASERVRGTSYNEQFF. The DNA of the CDR3 is TGTGCCAGCGAAAGGGTGCGGGGTACCTCCTACAATGAGCAGTTCTTC.

The J gene is TRBJ2-4, the V gene TRBV6-1; D gene uncertain. Trimming stripped 0 bases from V and 9 bases from J, with 9 bases between. Per germline, CDR1 MNHNS and CDR2 SASEGT. The CDR3 loop spans 13 amino acids. CDR3 coding DNA: TGTGCCAGCAGTGAAGCGGGCAATCCCATTCAGTACTTC. Translating it yields CASSEAGNPIQYF.

The rearrangement uses TRBV11-2 and TRBJ2-2, with D possibly TRBD1 on 5 matching bases. Germline-derived CDR1 and CDR2 are SGHAT and FQNNGV. V lost 8 bases, J lost 5 bases, and 21 bases lay in between. The length of the CDR3 is 16 residues. CDR3 loop: CASRRYRLGVTGELFF. DNA for the CDR3: TGTGCCAGCCGCCGCTATCGGCTAGGGGTAACCGGGGAGCTGTTTTTT.

V gene TRBV11-2 combines with J gene TRBJ1-1, with 9 nucleotides matching TRBD1. Trimming cost V 1 base and J 5 bases; bases outside gene matches: 8. The CDR3 totals 16 residues. Germline V gene lookup returns CDR1 SGHAT and CDR2 FQNNGV. The CDR3 DNA is TGTGCCAGCAGCTTAGGTGGGGACAGGGAGGGAACTGAAGCTTTCTTT. It translates to CASSLGGDREGTEAFF.